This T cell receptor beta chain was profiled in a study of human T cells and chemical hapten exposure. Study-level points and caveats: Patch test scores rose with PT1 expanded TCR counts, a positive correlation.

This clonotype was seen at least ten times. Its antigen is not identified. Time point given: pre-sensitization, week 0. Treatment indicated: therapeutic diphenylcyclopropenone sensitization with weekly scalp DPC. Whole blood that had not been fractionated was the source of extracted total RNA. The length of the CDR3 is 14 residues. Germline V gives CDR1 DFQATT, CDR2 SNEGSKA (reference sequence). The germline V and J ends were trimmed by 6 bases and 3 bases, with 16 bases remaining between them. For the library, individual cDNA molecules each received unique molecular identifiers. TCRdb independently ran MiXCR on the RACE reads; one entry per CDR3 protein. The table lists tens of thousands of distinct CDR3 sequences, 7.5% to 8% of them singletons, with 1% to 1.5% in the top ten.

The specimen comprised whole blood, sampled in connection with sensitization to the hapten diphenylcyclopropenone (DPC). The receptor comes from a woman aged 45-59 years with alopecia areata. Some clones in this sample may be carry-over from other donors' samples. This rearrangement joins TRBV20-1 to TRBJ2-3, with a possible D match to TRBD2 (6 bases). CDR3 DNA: TGCAGTGCCCATGCCCTAGCGTCTACAGATACGCAGTATTTT. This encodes CSAHALASTDTQYF.